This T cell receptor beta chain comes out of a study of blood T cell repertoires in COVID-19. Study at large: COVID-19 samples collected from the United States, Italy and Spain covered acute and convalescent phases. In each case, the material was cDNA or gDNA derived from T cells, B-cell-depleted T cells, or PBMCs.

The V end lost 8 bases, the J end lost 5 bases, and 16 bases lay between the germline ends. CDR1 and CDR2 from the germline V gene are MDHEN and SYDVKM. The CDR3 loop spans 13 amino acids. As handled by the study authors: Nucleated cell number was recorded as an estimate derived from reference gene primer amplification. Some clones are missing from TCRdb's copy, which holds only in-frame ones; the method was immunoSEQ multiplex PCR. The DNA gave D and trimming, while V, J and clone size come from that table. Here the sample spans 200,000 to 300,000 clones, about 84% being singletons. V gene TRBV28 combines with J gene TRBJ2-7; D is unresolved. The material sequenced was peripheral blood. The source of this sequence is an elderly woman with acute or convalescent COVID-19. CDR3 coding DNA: TGTGCCAGCGGCCTCTTCCACGGAGACGAGCAGTACTTC. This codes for CASGLFHGDEQYF.